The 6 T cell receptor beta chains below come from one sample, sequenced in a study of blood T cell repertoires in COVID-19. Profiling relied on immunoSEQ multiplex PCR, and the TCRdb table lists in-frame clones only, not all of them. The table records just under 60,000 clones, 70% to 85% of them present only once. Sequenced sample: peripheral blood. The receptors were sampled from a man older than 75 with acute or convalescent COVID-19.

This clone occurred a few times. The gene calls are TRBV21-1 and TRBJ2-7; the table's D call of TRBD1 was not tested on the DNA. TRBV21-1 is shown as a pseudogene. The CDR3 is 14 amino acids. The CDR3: CASIMDRVDHEQYF. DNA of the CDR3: TGTGCCAGCATCATGGACAGGGTGGACCACGAGCAGTACTTC.

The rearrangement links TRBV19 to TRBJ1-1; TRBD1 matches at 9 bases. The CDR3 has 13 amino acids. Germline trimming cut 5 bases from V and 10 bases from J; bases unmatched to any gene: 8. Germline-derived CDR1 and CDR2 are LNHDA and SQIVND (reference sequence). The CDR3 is CASSHGDRVRAFF. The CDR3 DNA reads TGTGCCAGTAGTCACGGGGACAGGGTGCGAGCTTTCTTT. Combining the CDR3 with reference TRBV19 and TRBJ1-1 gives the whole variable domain DGGITQSPKYLFRKEGQNVTLSCEQNLNHDAMYWYRQDPGQGLRLIYYSQIVNDFQKGDIAEGYSVSREKKESFPLTVTSAQKNPTAFYLCASSHGDRVRAFFGQGTRLTVV.

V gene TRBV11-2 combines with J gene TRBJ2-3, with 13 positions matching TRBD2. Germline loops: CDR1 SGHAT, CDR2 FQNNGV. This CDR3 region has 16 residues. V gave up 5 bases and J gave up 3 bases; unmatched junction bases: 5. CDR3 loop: CASSKRTSGGTDTQYF. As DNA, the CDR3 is TGTGCCAGCAGCAAAAGGACTAGCGGGGGAACAGATACGCAGTATTTT.

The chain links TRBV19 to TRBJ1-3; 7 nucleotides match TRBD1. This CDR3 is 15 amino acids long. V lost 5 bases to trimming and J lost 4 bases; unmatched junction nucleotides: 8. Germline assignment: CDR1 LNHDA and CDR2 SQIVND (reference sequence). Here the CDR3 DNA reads TGTGCCAGTAGTCCAGACAGGGTTGGAGGAAACACCATATATTTT. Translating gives CASSPDRVGGNTIYF.

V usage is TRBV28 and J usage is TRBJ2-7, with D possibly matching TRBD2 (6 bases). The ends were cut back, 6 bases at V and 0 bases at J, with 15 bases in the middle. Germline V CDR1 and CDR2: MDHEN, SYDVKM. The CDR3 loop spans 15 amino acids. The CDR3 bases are TGTGCCAGCAGAAGTAGCGGAGTCAGCTCCTACGAGCAGTACTTC. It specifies CASRSSGVSSYEQYF.

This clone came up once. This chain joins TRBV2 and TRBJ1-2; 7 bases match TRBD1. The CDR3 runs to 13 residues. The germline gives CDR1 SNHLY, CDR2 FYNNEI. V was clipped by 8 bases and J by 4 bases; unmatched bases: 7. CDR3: CASLPPGGYGYTF. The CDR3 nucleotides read TGTGCCAGCCTCCCCCCAGGGGGCTATGGCTACACCTTC.